The rows below give T cell receptor beta chains drawn from one sample of a study of identifying expanded T cells in peripheral blood. Here immunoSEQ multiplex PCR was the method, and the copy in TCRdb shows in-frame clones only, minus some. In the table there are roughly 96,000 clones, 88% of which are singletons. The source material was blood. These receptors were obtained from a person aged 18-70 years in good health. Both conserved end residues are part of each CDR3. Fields, in order: clone size, V gene, D gene, J gene, CDR3 protein, CDR3 DNA. A D gene is named only where the DNA matches it firmly. Rows may omit the clone size; those that give it use once, few, many or a size class.

clone_size: .; v_call: TRBV10-3; d_call: .; j_call: TRBJ2-7; cdr3_aa: CAISESSYEQYF; cdr3_nt: TGTGCCATCAGTGAGTCGTCCTACGAGCAGTACTTC
clone_size: .; v_call: TRBV6-1; d_call: TRBD1; j_call: TRBJ2-7; cdr3_aa: CASGAGGPVEQYF; cdr3_nt: TGTGCCAGCGGGGCAGGGGGACCCGTTGAGCAGTACTTC
clone_size: .; v_call: TRBV5-4; d_call: .; j_call: TRBJ1-2; cdr3_aa: CASSEISRGGYTF; cdr3_nt: TGTGCCAGCAGCGAGATATCGCGAGGAGGCTACACCTTC
clone_size: few; v_call: TRBV7-9; d_call: .; j_call: TRBJ1-2; cdr3_aa: CASSLEGPDIYGYTF; cdr3_nt: TGTGCCAGCAGCTTAGAGGGGCCGGATATCTATGGCTACACCTTC
clone_size: once; v_call: TRBV4-3; d_call: .; j_call: TRBJ2-1; cdr3_aa: CASSPGLALNEQFF; cdr3_nt: TGCGCCAGCAGCCCCGGTCTGGCCCTTAATGAGCAGTTCTTC
clone_size: .; v_call: TRBV18; d_call: .; j_call: TRBJ2-1; cdr3_aa: CASSPRDEQFF; cdr3_nt: TGTGCCAGCTCACCACGAGATGAGCAGTTCTTC
clone_size: .; v_call: TRBV5-6; d_call: TRBD2; j_call: TRBJ2-1; cdr3_aa: CASSWGLAGAVEQFF; cdr3_nt: TGTGCCAGCAGCTGGGGACTAGCGGGAGCTGTTGAGCAGTTCTTC
clone_size: .; v_call: TRBV12-5; d_call: .; j_call: TRBJ1-1; cdr3_aa: CASRGVTEAFF; cdr3_nt: TGTGCTAGTAGGGGGGTCACTGAAGCTTTCTTT
clone_size: .; v_call: TRBV1; d_call: .; j_call: TRBJ2-6; cdr3_aa: CTSSQGRDGSSGANVLTF; cdr3_nt: TGCACCAGCAGCCAAGGGCGGGACGGAAGCTCTGGGGCCAACGTCCTGACTTTC
clone_size: .; v_call: TRBV5-4; d_call: TRBD1; j_call: TRBJ2-1; cdr3_aa: CASSLRGTGGNEQFF; cdr3_nt: TGTGCCAGCAGCCTCCGGGGGACAGGGGGCAATGAGCAGTTCTTC
clone_size: .; v_call: TRBV5-6; d_call: .; j_call: TRBJ2-7; cdr3_aa: CASRAHKEFRAYEQYF; cdr3_nt: TGTGCCAGCAGAGCTCATAAGGAGTTTCGGGCCTACGAGCAGTACTTC
clone_size: .; v_call: TRBV7-9; d_call: .; j_call: TRBJ1-1; cdr3_aa: CASSLSAEAFF; cdr3_nt: TGTGCCAGCAGCTTATCGGCTGAAGCTTTCTTT
clone_size: few; v_call: TRBV30; d_call: TRBD1; j_call: TRBJ1-2; cdr3_aa: CAWSKQGKVWYGYTF; cdr3_nt: TGTGCCTGGAGTAAACAGGGGAAGGTTTGGTATGGCTACACCTTC
clone_size: .; v_call: TRBV20-1; d_call: .; j_call: TRBJ2-5; cdr3_aa: CSAGRQETQYF; cdr3_nt: TGCAGTGCTGGGCGTCAAGAGACCCAGTACTTC
clone_size: .; v_call: TRBV19; d_call: .; j_call: TRBJ2-3; cdr3_aa: CASSPRGRGGIHTQYF; cdr3_nt: TGTGCCAGTAGTCCGAGGGGGAGAGGGGGGATACATACGCAGTATTTT
clone_size: .; v_call: TRBV4-2; d_call: .; j_call: TRBJ1-5; cdr3_aa: CASSQDQVPGGPQHF; cdr3_nt: TGTGCCAGCAGCCAAGATCAGGTCCCGGGGGGGCCCCAGCATTTT
clone_size: .; v_call: TRBV9; d_call: TRBD1; j_call: TRBJ2-3; cdr3_aa: CASSGTGTDTQYF; cdr3_nt: TGTGCCAGTTCCGGGACAGGGACAGATACGCAGTATTTT
clone_size: .; v_call: TRBV5-6; d_call: TRBD2; j_call: TRBJ2-4; cdr3_aa: CASSLLAGGGNIQYF; cdr3_nt: TGTGCCAGCAGCTTACTAGCGGGAGGGGGAAACATTCAGTACTTC
clone_size: .; v_call: TRBV6-5; d_call: TRBD1; j_call: TRBJ1-1; cdr3_aa: CASRRDRYTEAFF; cdr3_nt: TGTGCCAGCCGAAGGGACAGATACACTGAAGCTTTCTTT
clone_size: .; v_call: TRBV2; d_call: .; j_call: TRBJ1-5; cdr3_aa: CASRGGRGMGQPQHF; cdr3_nt: TGTGCCAGCAGGGGGGGACGGGGAATGGGGCAGCCCCAGCATTTT
clone_size: .; v_call: TRBV15; d_call: .; j_call: TRBJ1-4; cdr3_aa: CATSTSGRVTNEKLFF; cdr3_nt: TGTGCCACCAGCACGTCCGGGAGGGTGACTAATGAAAAACTGTTTTTT
clone_size: .; v_call: TRBV6-1; d_call: .; j_call: TRBJ1-1; cdr3_aa: CASSGHQKNTEAFF; cdr3_nt: TGTGCCAGCAGTGGACACCAGAAGAATACTGAAGCTTTCTTT
clone_size: once; v_call: TRBV9; d_call: .; j_call: TRBJ1-1; cdr3_aa: CASSVGVGERNTEAFF; cdr3_nt: TGTGCCAGCAGCGTAGGGGTTGGGGAGAGGAACACTGAAGCTTTCTTT
clone_size: .; v_call: TRBV19; d_call: .; j_call: TRBJ2-1; cdr3_aa: CASSISGGKAYYNEQFF; cdr3_nt: TGTGCCAGTAGTATAAGTGGAGGAAAGGCTTACTACAATGAGCAGTTCTTC
clone_size: few; v_call: TRBV30; d_call: .; j_call: TRBJ2-7; cdr3_aa: CAWSLLYEQYF; cdr3_nt: TGTGCCTGGAGTCTGCTGTACGAGCAGTACTTC
clone_size: .; v_call: TRBV29-1; d_call: .; j_call: TRBJ2-7; cdr3_aa: CSVEGQRNEQYF; cdr3_nt: TGCAGCGTTGAAGGACAGCGAAACGAGCAGTACTTC
clone_size: .; v_call: TRBV19; d_call: .; j_call: TRBJ1-3; cdr3_aa: CASSLTGTGSASNTIYF; cdr3_nt: TGTGCCAGTAGTCTCACGGGGACGGGGAGCGCGTCCAACACCATATATTTT
clone_size: .; v_call: TRBV29-1; d_call: TRBD1; j_call: TRBJ1-2; cdr3_aa: CSVIPGQGHYGYTF; cdr3_nt: TGCAGCGTTATACCGGGACAGGGCCACTATGGCTACACCTTC
clone_size: once; v_call: TRBV28; d_call: TRBD2; j_call: TRBJ2-1; cdr3_aa: CASSAGGSAYNEQFF; cdr3_nt: TGTGCCAGCAGTGCGGGGGGTTCTGCCTACAATGAGCAGTTCTTC
clone_size: .; v_call: TRBV7-9; d_call: .; j_call: TRBJ1-1; cdr3_aa: CASSPGGVAFF; cdr3_nt: TGTGCCAGCAGCCCCGGTGGTGTAGCTTTCTTT
clone_size: .; v_call: TRBV30; d_call: TRBD1; j_call: TRBJ2-7; cdr3_aa: CAWSSYPGQGTYEQYF; cdr3_nt: TGTGCCTGGAGTTCTTATCCGGGACAGGGGACCTACGAGCAGTACTTC
clone_size: .; v_call: TRBV11-2; d_call: .; j_call: TRBJ1-5; cdr3_aa: CASSLGRDQPQHF; cdr3_nt: TGTGCCAGCAGCTTAGGCCGGGATCAGCCCCAGCATTTT
clone_size: .; v_call: TRBV13; d_call: .; j_call: TRBJ2-1; cdr3_aa: CASSLRRDSSYNEQFF; cdr3_nt: TGTGCCAGCAGCTTAAGGCGGGACAGCTCCTACAATGAGCAGTTCTTC
clone_size: .; v_call: TRBV4-2; d_call: .; j_call: TRBJ1-4; cdr3_aa: CASSQRAAATNEKLFF; cdr3_nt: TGTGCCAGCAGCCAAAGGGCAGCCGCAACTAATGAAAAACTGTTTTTT
clone_size: .; v_call: TRBV10-3; d_call: .; j_call: TRBJ1-2; cdr3_aa: CAISESQGIYGYTF; cdr3_nt: TGTGCCATCAGTGAGTCCCAGGGGATCTATGGCTACACCTTC
clone_size: .; v_call: TRBV9; d_call: .; j_call: TRBJ1-4; cdr3_aa: CASSGGGFSEKLFF; cdr3_nt: TGTGCCAGCAGCGGGGGTGGCTTTAGTGAAAAACTGTTTTTT
clone_size: .; v_call: TRBV5-1; d_call: .; j_call: TRBJ1-1; cdr3_aa: CASSLAGAQNTEAFF; cdr3_nt: TGCGCCAGCAGCTTGGCCGGAGCGCAGAACACTGAAGCTTTCTTT
clone_size: .; v_call: TRBV29-1; d_call: TRBD2; j_call: TRBJ2-7; cdr3_aa: CSVEWGSGSSEQYF; cdr3_nt: TGCAGCGTTGAATGGGGGAGCGGGAGTTCCGAGCAGTACTTC
clone_size: .; v_call: TRBV30; d_call: TRBD1; j_call: TRBJ2-7; cdr3_aa: CAWSPSGQGVYYEQYF; cdr3_nt: TGTGCCTGGAGTCCTTCAGGACAGGGGGTTTACTACGAGCAGTACTTC
clone_size: once; v_call: TRBV5-6; d_call: .; j_call: TRBJ2-7; cdr3_aa: CASSLGGRGYNEQYF; cdr3_nt: TGTGCCAGCAGCCTCGGTGGTAGGGGTTACAACGAGCAGTACTTC
clone_size: .; v_call: TRBV7-6; d_call: TRBD2; j_call: TRBJ2-1; cdr3_aa: CASSTLYRGGQFNNEQFF; cdr3_nt: TGTGCCAGCAGCACGCTGTATCGGGGGGGCCAGTTCAACAATGAGCAGTTCTTC
clone_size: .; v_call: TRBV4-1; d_call: .; j_call: TRBJ1-1; cdr3_aa: CASSPGGSPQGTEAFF; cdr3_nt: TGCGCCAGCAGCCCGGGGGGATCTCCACAGGGCACTGAAGCTTTCTTT
clone_size: .; v_call: TRBV29-1; d_call: .; j_call: TRBJ1-2; cdr3_aa: CSVVGGYGYTF; cdr3_nt: TGCAGCGTTGTAGGGGGCTATGGCTACACCTTC
clone_size: once; v_call: TRBV5-6; d_call: .; j_call: TRBJ2-5; cdr3_aa: CASSLDSIRYQETQYF; cdr3_nt: TGTGCCAGCAGCTTGGACAGCATAAGGTACCAAGAGACCCAGTACTTC
clone_size: .; v_call: TRBV6-1; d_call: .; j_call: TRBJ2-2; cdr3_aa: CASSDQPPGNTGELFF; cdr3_nt: TGTGCCAGCAGTGACCAACCCCCGGGGAACACCGGGGAGCTGTTTTTT
clone_size: many; v_call: TRBV5-5; d_call: .; j_call: TRBJ1-5; cdr3_aa: CASSMDGRPNQPQHF; cdr3_nt: TGTGCCAGCAGTATGGATGGACGGCCGAATCAGCCCCAGCATTTT
clone_size: .; v_call: TRBV7-2; d_call: .; j_call: TRBJ2-2; cdr3_aa: CASSLGTNTGELFF; cdr3_nt: TGTGCCAGCAGCTTGGGGACAAACACCGGGGAGCTGTTTTTT
clone_size: .; v_call: TRBV7-2; d_call: .; j_call: TRBJ1-5; cdr3_aa: CASSLVGNQPQHF; cdr3_nt: TGTGCCAGCAGCTTAGTGGGGAATCAGCCCCAGCATTTT
clone_size: .; v_call: TRBV11-2; d_call: .; j_call: TRBJ2-1; cdr3_aa: CASSLQTSSGQFF; cdr3_nt: TGTGCCAGCAGCTTACAGACTAGTTCGGGGCAGTTCTTC
clone_size: .; v_call: TRBV5-1; d_call: TRBD1; j_call: TRBJ2-7; cdr3_aa: CASKGAETGEQYF; cdr3_nt: TGCGCCAGCAAGGGGGCTGAAACGGGAGAGCAGTACTTC
clone_size: once; v_call: TRBV5-6; d_call: .; j_call: TRBJ1-5; cdr3_aa: CASSFRTDRQPQHF; cdr3_nt: TGTGCCAGCAGCTTTAGGACGGATAGGCAGCCCCAGCATTTT